The 11 T cell receptor beta chains given below trace back to one sample, sequenced in a study of shared clonotypes between healthy human individuals. Repertoires were generated with immunoSEQ multiplex PCR, while TCRdb's copy carries only in-frame clones and drops some. The data contain 2 million to 2.5 million clones, approximately 94% of them singletons. The sample consisted of naive CD4+ T cells sorted from blood. Subset noted: CD45RA+ positively selected. Receptor source: a man aged 18-30 years in good health.

This sequence joins TRBV5-1 and TRBJ2-1; maybe TRBD1 (5 bases). Trimming stripped 3 bases from V and 5 bases from J, with 9 bases between. CDR1 SGHRS and CDR2 YFSETQ come from the germline V gene. This CDR3 contains 13 residues. The CDR3, as DNA: TGCGCCAGCAGCTGGGGCCGGGACAATGAGCAGTTCTTC. It translates to CASSWGRDNEQFF.

The chain recombines TRBV2 with TRBJ2-1, with 13 bases aligning to TRBD2. V dropped 10 bases and J dropped 5; count of bases not matched to a gene: 5. Germline V gene sequence: CDR1 SNHLY, CDR2 FYNNEI. The CDR3 sequence is 14 residues long. The CDR3 nucleotides are TGTGCCACTCGACTAGCGGGGGGTAACAATGAGCAGTTCTTC. Amino acid sequence: CATRLAGGNNEQFF.

This chain uses TRBV7-9 with TRBJ1-3; D gene ambiguous. V lost 3 bases, J lost 0 bases, and 9 bases lay in between. CDR1 is SEHNR and CDR2 is FQNEAQ in the germline V gene (reference sequence). The CDR3 has 15 amino acids. CDR3 protein: CASSLSRYSGNTIYF. As DNA, the CDR3 is TGTGCCAGCAGCTTGAGCCGTTACTCTGGAAACACCATATATTTT.

J is TRBJ1-2 and V is TRBV4-2, with TRBD1 matching 9 bases. With 3 bases clipped from V and 2 bases from J, the junction kept 7 bases outside the gene matches. CDR3 size: 16 residues. CDR1 LGHNA and CDR2 YNFKEQ come from the germline V gene. CDR3 amino acids: CASSQEDRGGNYGYTF. DNA for the CDR3: TGTGCCAGCAGCCAGGAGGACAGGGGCGGGAACTATGGCTACACCTTC.

The chain carries TRBV19 and TRBJ1-4; D is unclear. The CDR3 length is 12 residues. Germline values: CDR1 LNHDA, CDR2 SQIVND (reference sequence). With 6 bases removed from V and 1 base from J, the gap between germline ends came to 3 bases. CDR3 sequence: CASSLTNEKLFF. The DNA for the CDR3 is TGTGCCAGTAGCCTAACTAATGAAAAACTGTTTTTT.

The sample holds one count of this clone. This chain uses TRBV7-6 with TRBJ2-1, with D tentatively TRBD1 or TRBD2 (6 bases each). CDR1 and CDR2 from the germline V gene are SGHVS and FNYEAQ. The CDR3 contains 14 residues. V lost 4 bases and J lost 10, with 17 bases in between. The CDR3 region is CASSSLRGHGEQFF. DNA for the CDR3: TGTGCCAGCAGCTCTCTTCGGGGGCATGGGGAGCAGTTCTTC.

This chain links TRBV28 with TRBJ1-1; a weak D match, TRBD1 (5 bases). Germline V lookup: CDR1 MDHEN, CDR2 SYDVKM. The CDR3 runs 13 residues. V was pared by 6 bases and J by 5 bases, with 13 bases between. This chain's CDR3 is CASRAGGYTEAFF. The DNA of the CDR3 is TGTGCCAGCAGGGCCGGGGGGTATACTGAAGCTTTCTTT. Variable domain in full (rest from reference TRBV28 and TRBJ1-1): DVKVTQSSRYLVKRTGEKVFLECVQDMDHENMFWYRQDPGLGLRLIYFSYDVKMKEKGDIPEGYSVSREKKERFSLILESASTNQTSMYLCASRAGGYTEAFFGQGTRLTVV.

The chain recombines TRBV7-3 with TRBJ1-5, with no clear D. From germline, CDR1 is SGHTA and CDR2 FQGTGA. This CDR3 contains 15 residues. V lost 3 bases to trimming and J lost 6 bases, with 15 bases between them. The CDR3 loop reads CASSFPGPRGQPQHF. CDR3 DNA: TGTGCCAGCAGCTTCCCAGGACCACGAGGTCAGCCCCAGCATTTT.

The V and J genes are TRBV10-3 and TRBJ2-7; 8 bases map to TRBD1. V shed 8 bases, J shed 4 bases, and the junction held 7 bases outside the gene matches. Germline V gene sequence: CDR1 ENHRY, CDR2 SYGVKD. The CDR3 has 13 amino acids. CDR3 coding DNA: TGTGCCATCTCAGGGGGCGCGGTGTACGAGCAGTACTTC. The encoded protein is CAISGGAVYEQYF.

V and J are TRBV5-1 and TRBJ1-2, with 8 bases identical to TRBD1. This CDR3 comprises 17 residues. V lost 1 base and J lost 8; bases outside the gene matches: 16. Germline V CDR1 and CDR2: SGHRS, YFSETQ. The CDR3 nucleotides are TGCGCCAGCAGCTTGAATGGACGGGCCGGACAGGGAATAGGCTACACCTTC. This sequence encodes CASSLNGRAGQGIGYTF.

V is TRBV10-3 and J is TRBJ1-1; tentative D call: TRBD1 (6 bases). From germline, CDR1 is ENHRY and CDR2 SYGVKD. The V gene lost 11 bases and the J gene lost 5 bases, with 18 bases spanning the gap. The CDR3 spans 13 residues. CDR3 amino acids: CAARVGGETEAFF. In DNA form, the CDR3 reads TGTGCCGCCAGGGTAGGGGGGGAGACTGAAGCTTTCTTT.